This T cell receptor (beta chain) was identified during a study of T cells after yellow fever vaccination. TCRdb analysed the 5' RACE reads with MiXCR anew, one entry per CDR3 protein. The sample yields more than 80,000 distinct CDR3 sequences, around 5.8% seen once. This clonotype was counted ten times or more. Its antigen is as yet unknown. Broader study findings: It was a weaker secondary response, yet one that peaked faster, at day 5 versus 15. The booster saw the reappearance of most primary-vaccination clones (about 95% CD4, about 88% CD8). Abundant clonotypes (contaminants from the bulk population) could be present in FACS-sorted repertoires.

Looked up from germline, CDR1 is SGHNT and CDR2 is YYREEE (reference sequence). The CDR3 has 16 amino acids. V dropped 0 bases and J dropped 1 base, with 14 bases sitting between them. This TCR came from a man aged 18 to 29 who received the YFV17D yellow fever vaccine. The chain combines TRBV5-4 with TRBJ2-7, with D possibly matching TRBD2 (5 bases). This material consisted of CD8+ T cells sorted from PBMCs, taken 10 days after the yellow fever booster vaccination. The CDR3 protein is CASSLASGRASYEQYF. The CDR3 bases are TGTGCCAGCAGCTTGGCCAGCGGTCGCGCTTCCTACGAGCAGTACTTC.